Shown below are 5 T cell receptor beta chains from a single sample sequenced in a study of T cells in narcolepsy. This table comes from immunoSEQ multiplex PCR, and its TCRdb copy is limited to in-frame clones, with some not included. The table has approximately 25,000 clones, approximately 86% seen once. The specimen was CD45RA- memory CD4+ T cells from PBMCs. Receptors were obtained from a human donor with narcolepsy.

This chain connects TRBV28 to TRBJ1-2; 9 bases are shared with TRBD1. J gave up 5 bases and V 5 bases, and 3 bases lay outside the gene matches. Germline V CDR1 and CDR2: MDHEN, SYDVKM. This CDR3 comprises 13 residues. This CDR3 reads CASSKDRGYGYTF. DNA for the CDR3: TGTGCCAGCAGTAAGGACAGGGGATATGGCTACACCTTC.

CDR3 sequence reads: CASSSGQGRAGNQPQHF. The CDR3 DNA sequence: TGTGCCAGCAGTAGCGGACAGGGCAGGGCGGGCAATCAGCCCCAGCATTTT. The gene calls are TRBV27 and TRBJ1-5; 8 bases align to TRBD1. The junction had 11 bases not matched to a gene; V was cut back by 5 bases and J by 2 bases. Germline CDR1 MNHEY, CDR2 SMNVEV (reference sequence). This CDR3 contains 17 residues.

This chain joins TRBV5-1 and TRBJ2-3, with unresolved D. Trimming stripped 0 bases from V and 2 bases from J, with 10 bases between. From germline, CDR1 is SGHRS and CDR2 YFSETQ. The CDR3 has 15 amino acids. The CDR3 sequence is CASSLARDPTDTQYF. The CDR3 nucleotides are TGCGCCAGCAGCTTGGCGCGAGACCCCACAGATACGCAGTATTTT.

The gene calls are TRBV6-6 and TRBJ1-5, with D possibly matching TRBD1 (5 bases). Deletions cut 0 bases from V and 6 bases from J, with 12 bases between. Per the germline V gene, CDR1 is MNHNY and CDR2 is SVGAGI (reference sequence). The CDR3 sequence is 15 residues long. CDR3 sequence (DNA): TGTGCCAGCAGTTACTCCCCCAGGGCTGGTCAGCCCCAGCATTTT. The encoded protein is CASSYSPRAGQPQHF.

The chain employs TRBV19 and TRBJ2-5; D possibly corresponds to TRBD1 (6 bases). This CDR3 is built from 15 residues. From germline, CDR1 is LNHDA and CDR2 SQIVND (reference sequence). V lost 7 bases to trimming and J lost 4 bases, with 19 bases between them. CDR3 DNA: TGTGCCAGTAAATGGGGGCAGAACGACGGAGAGACCCAGTACTTC. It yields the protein CASKWGQNDGETQYF.